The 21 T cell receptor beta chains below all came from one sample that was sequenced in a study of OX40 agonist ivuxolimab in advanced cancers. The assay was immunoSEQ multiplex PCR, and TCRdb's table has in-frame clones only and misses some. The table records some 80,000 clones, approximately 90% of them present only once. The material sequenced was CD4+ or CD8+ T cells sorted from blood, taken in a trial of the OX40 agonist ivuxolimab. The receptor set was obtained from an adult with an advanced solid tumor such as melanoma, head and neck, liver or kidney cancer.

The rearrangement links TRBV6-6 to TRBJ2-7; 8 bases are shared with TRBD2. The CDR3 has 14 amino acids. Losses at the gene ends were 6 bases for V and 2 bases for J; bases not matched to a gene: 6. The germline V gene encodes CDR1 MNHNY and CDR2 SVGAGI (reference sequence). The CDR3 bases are TGTGCCAGCAGGGCCCGGGAGGGAGCCTACGAGCAGTACTTC. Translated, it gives CASRAREGAYEQYF.

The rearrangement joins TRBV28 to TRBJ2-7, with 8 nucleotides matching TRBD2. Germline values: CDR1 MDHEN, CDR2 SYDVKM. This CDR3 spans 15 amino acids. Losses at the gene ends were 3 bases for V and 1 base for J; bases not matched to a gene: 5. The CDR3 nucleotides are TGTGCCAGCAGTTTCCCCCAGCGGGGGTCCTACGAGCAGTACTTC. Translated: CASSFPQRGSYEQYF.

The chain's CDR3 is CASSRIGGEQGNTIYF. In DNA, the CDR3 is TGTGCCAGCTCACGAATAGGGGGCGAACAAGGGAACACCATATATTTT. This chain joins TRBV18 and TRBJ1-3; 7 positions agree with TRBD1. The CDR3 has 16 amino acids. CDR1 and CDR2 from the germline V gene are KGHSH and LQKENI. With V trimmed by 4 bases and J by 7 bases, 13 bases remained unmatched.

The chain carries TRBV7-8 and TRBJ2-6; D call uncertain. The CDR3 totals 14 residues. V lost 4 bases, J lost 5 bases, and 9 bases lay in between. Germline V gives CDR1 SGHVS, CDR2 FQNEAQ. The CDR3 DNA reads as TGTGCCAGCAGCTCCCCGCGGAGGGCCAACGTCCTGACTTTC. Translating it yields CASSSPRRANVLTF.

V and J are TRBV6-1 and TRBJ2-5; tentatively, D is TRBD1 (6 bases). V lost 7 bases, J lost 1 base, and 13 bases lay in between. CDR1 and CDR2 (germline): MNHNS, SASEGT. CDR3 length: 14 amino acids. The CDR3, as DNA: TGTGCCAGCACCCTAGGACAGTGCCAAGAGACCCAGTACTTC. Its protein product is CASTLGQCQETQYF.

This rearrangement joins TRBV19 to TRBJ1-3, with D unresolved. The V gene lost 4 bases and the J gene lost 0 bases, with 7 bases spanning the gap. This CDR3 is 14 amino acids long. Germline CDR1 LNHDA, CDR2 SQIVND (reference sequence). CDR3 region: CASSTGSSGNTIYF. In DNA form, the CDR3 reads TGTGCCAGTAGTACCGGGAGCTCTGGAAACACCATATATTTT.

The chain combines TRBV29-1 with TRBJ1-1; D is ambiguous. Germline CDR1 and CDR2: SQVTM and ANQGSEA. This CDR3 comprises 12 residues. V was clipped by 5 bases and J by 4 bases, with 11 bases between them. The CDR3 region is CSVLDGLTEAFF. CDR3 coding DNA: TGCAGCGTTTTGGACGGACTCACTGAAGCTTTCTTT.

The CDR3 region is CASSPGQTLSRTDTQYF. The CDR3 DNA sequence: TGTGCCAGCAGCCCCGGACAGACCCTTTCAAGAACAGATACGCAGTATTTT. The rearrangement uses TRBV7-3 and TRBJ2-3, with D maybe TRBD1 (6 bases). Trimming removed 5 bases at V and 3 bases at J, with 21 bases between. CDR3 length equals 17 residues. Per the germline V gene, CDR1 is SGHTA and CDR2 is FQGTGA. The whole variable domain, filled in from reference TRBV7-3 and TRBJ2-3, reads GAGVSQTPSNKVTEKGKYVELRCDPISGHTALYWYRQSLGQGPEFLIYFQGTGAADDSGLPNDRFFAVRPEGSVSTLKIQRTERGDSAVYLCASSPGQTLSRTDTQYFGPGTRLTVL.

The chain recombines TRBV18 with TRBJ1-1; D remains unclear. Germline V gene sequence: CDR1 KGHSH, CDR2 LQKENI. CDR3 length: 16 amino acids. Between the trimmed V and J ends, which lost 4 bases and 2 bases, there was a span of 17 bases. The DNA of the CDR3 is TGTGCCAGCTCACAGCTAACCAAGGGCGTTAACACTGAAGCTTTCTTT. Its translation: CASSQLTKGVNTEAFF.

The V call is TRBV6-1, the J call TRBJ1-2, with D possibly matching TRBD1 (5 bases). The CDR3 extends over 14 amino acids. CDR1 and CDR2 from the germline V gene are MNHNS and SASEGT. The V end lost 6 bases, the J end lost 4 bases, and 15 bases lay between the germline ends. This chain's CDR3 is CASSGTGRSYGYTF. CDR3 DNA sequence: TGTGCCAGCAGCGGGACGGGTAGGAGCTATGGCTACACCTTC.

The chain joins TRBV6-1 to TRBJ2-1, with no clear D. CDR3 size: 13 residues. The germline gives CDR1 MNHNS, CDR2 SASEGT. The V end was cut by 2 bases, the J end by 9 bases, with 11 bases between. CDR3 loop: CASSELRVGEQFF. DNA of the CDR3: TGTGCCAGCAGTGAACTAAGGGTGGGTGAGCAGTTCTTC.

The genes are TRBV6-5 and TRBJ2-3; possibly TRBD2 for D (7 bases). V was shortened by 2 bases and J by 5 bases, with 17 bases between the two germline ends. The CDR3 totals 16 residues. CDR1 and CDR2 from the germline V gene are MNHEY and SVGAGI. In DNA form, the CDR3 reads TGTGCCAGCAGTTACCTCTATGGAGGGGGGGAAGATACGCAGTATTTT. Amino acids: CASSYLYGGGEDTQYF.

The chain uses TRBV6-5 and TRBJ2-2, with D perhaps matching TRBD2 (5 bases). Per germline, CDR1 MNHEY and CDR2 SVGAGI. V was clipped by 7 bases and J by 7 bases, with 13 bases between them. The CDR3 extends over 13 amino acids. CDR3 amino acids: CASIPPAGGELFF. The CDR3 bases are TGTGCCAGCATCCCCCCCGCGGGCGGGGAGCTGTTTTTT.

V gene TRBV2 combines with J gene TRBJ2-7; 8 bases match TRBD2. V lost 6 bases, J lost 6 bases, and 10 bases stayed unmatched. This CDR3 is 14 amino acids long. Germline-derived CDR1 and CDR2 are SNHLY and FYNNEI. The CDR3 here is CASSPGGANGEQYF. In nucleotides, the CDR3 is TGTGCCAGCAGCCCCGGGGGGGCCAATGGCGAGCAGTACTTC.

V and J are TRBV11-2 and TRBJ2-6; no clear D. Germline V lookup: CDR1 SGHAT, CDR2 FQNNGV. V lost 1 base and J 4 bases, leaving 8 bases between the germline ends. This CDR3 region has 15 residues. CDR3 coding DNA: TGTGCCAGCAGCTTAGTATCATACGGGGCCAACGTCCTGACTTTC. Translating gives CASSLVSYGANVLTF.

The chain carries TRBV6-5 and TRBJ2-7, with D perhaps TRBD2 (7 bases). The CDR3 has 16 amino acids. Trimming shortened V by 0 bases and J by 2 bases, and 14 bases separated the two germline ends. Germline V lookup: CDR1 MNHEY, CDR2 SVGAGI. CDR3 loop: CASSYSPSGGAYEQYF. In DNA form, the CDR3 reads TGTGCCAGCAGTTACTCCCCGTCGGGGGGCGCCTACGAGCAGTACTTC.

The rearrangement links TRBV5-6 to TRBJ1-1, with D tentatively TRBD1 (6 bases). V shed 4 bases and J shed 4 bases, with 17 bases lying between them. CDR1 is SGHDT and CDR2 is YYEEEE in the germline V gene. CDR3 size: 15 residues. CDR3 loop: CASSRTTGIGTEAFF. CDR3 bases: TGTGCCAGCAGCCGTACTACAGGGATCGGCACTGAAGCTTTCTTT.

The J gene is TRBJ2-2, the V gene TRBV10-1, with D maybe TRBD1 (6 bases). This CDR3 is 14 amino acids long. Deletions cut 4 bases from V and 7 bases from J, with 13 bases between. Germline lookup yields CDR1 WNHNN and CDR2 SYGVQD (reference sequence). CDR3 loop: CASSGETGFGELFF. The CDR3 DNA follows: TGCGCCAGCAGTGGGGAAACAGGGTTCGGGGAGCTGTTTTTT.

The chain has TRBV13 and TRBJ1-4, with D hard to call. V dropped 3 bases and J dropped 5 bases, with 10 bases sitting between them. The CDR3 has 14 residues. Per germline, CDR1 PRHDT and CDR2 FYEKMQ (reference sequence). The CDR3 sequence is CASSFRRENEKLFF. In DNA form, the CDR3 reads TGTGCCAGCAGCTTTCGACGGGAAAATGAAAAACTGTTTTTT. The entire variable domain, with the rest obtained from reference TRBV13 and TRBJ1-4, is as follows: AAGVIQSPRHLIKEKRETATLKCYPIPRHDTVYWYQQGPGQDPQFLISFYEKMQSDKGSIPDRFSAQQFSDYHSELNMSSLELGDSALYFCASSFRRENEKLFFGSGTQLSVL.

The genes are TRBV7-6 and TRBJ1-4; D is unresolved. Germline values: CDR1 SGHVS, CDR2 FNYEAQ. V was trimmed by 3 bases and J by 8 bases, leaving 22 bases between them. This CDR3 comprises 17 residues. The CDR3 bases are TGTGCCAGCAGCTTTGAAAGACATTTGGGGAACGGGGAAAAACTGTTTTTT. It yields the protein CASSFERHLGNGEKLFF.

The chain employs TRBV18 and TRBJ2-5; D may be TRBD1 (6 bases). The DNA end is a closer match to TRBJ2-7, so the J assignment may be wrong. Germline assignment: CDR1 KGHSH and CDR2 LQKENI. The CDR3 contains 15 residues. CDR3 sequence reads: CASSYRSGEHYEQYF. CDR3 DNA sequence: TGTGCCAGCTCCTACCGGTCAGGGGAACACTACGAGCAGTACTTC.